The rows below give T cell receptor beta chains drawn from one sample of a study of post-analysis software for immune sequencing data. TCRdb ran MiXCR on the PCR reads and lists one entry per CDR3 protein. Found here are 820,000 or so distinct CDR3 sequences, approximately 57% of them singletons; the top ten hold 4.6%. The specimen sequenced was blood. These receptors were taken from a girl between 5 and 17 years old with multiple sclerosis. CDR3s include the opening cysteine and the closing phenylalanine or tryptophan. Each record gives: V gene, clone size, J gene, D gene, CDR3 DNA, CDR3 protein. D genes are given only for firm matches. A clone size is listed for some rows: how often the clone was seen (once, few, many), or a class if it is expanded.

TRBV7-3	-	TRBJ2-1	-	TGTGCCAGCAGCCGACGGAGGGGGGAAAACAATGAGCAGTTCTTC	CASSRRRGENNEQFF
TRBV12-3/TRBV12-4	-	TRBJ2-7	-	TGTGCCAGCAGTTTAGGGAGGGACAGCCCCTACGAGCAGTACTTC	CASSLGRDSPYEQYF
TRBV20-1	-	TRBJ2-2	-	TGCAGTGCTCCGGGGCGGAGCACCGGGGAGCTGTTTTTT	CSAPGRSTGELFF
TRBV10-3	-	TRBJ2-3	-	TGTGCCATCAGACCCGGACAGCTACTAAGCACAGATACGCAGTATTTT	CAIRPGQLLSTDTQYF
TRBV20-1	-	TRBJ1-2	TRBD1	TGCAGTGCTGGACGGGGACAGGGAATCGGCTACACCTTC	CSAGRGQGIGYTF
TRBV29-1	few	TRBJ2-7	-	TGCAGCGTTGTGGGACACCAGAGCTCCTACGAGCAGTACTTC	CSVVGHQSSYEQYF
TRBV4-1	-	TRBJ2-1	-	TGCGCCAGCAGCCAAGATCCCCTGCTAGTCGAGGTATACAATGAGCAGTTCTTC	CASSQDPLLVEVYNEQFF
TRBV20-1	-	TRBJ1-4	-	TGCAGTGCCAGCCCGGGACCAACTAATGAAAAACTGTTTTTT	CSASPGPTNEKLFF
TRBV7-3	-	TRBJ2-1	TRBD1	TGTGCCAGCAGCCCCGACAGGGGGAGAAATGAGCAGTTCTTC	CASSPDRGRNEQFF
TRBV19	few	TRBJ1-2	-	TGTGCCAGTTGGGACACCTTTAACTATGGCTACACCTTC	CASWDTFNYGYTF
TRBV7-6	-	TRBJ2-1	TRBD1	TGTGCCAGCAACTTAGCCGGGACAGGGGCCAGCTCCTACAATGAGCAGTTCTTC	CASNLAGTGASSYNEQFF
TRBV7-2	-	TRBJ2-7	TRBD2	TGTGCCAGCAGCTCGACGACTAGCGGGAGGAGCGAGCAGTACTTC	CASSSTTSGRSEQYF
TRBV6-1	-	TRBJ1-4	-	TGTGCCAGCAGTGAAAAGGCAGGGGAAAAACTGTTTTTT	CASSEKAGEKLFF
TRBV30	-	TRBJ1-2	TRBD1	TGTGCCTGGAGTGACCAGGGGGGGTTTGGCTACACCTTC	CAWSDQGGFGYTF
TRBV5-1	-	TRBJ2-7	-	TGCGCCAGCAGCGACTGGAACGAGCAGTACTTC	CASSDWNEQYF
TRBV5-1	-	TRBJ2-1	TRBD2	TGCGCCAGCAGCTCACCAGCGGGAGGGCGTTTCGGGGATGAGCAGTTCTTC	CASSSPAGGRFGDEQFF
TRBV7-8	-	TRBJ2-5	TRBD2	TGTGCCAGCAGCGAGCCCTTCACGGGCCGGGGGGAGGAGACCCAGTACTTC	CASSEPFTGRGEETQYF
TRBV7-9	-	TRBJ2-3	TRBD1	TGTGCCAGCAGCCAAGACAGGGTCGGGGATACGCAGTATTTT	CASSQDRVGDTQYF
TRBV14	-	TRBJ2-5	-	TGTGCCAACAGCCAAGTGGGGTCAGAGACCCAGTACTTC	CANSQVGSETQYF
TRBV7-3	-	TRBJ1-1	TRBD1	TGTGCCAGCAGCAAAGGGGGCTGGAACACTGAAGCTTTCTTT	CASSKGGWNTEAFF
TRBV5-1	few	TRBJ2-1	TRBD2	TGCGCCAGCAGCTCACTAGCGGGGTATCACAATGAGCAGTTCTTC	CASSSLAGYHNEQFF
TRBV28	few	TRBJ2-7	-	TGTGCCAGCAGCGGCCCAGCTAATGGCAGGAAAAGGCTCTATAACTCCTACGAGCAGTACTTC	CASSGPANGRKRLYNSYEQYF
TRBV7-2	-	TRBJ1-1	TRBD1	TGTGCCAGCAGCCCACACCCCACAGGGGGCCTGGGGAACACTGAAGCTTTCTTT	CASSPHPTGGLGNTEAFF
TRBV20-1	-	TRBJ2-7	TRBD1	TGCAGTGCCTACTCTGGACAGGGGGAATCCTACGAGCAGTACTTC	CSAYSGQGESYEQYF
TRBV20-1	few	TRBJ1-4	TRBD1	TGCAGTGCTAAACAGGGGGCTAATGAAAAACTGTTTTTT	CSAKQGANEKLFF
TRBV24-1	-	TRBJ2-3	-	TGTGCCACCAGTGATTCCCTTGACGGTCACGGAACGAACACAGATACGCAGTATTTT	CATSDSLDGHGTNTDTQYF
TRBV20-1	-	TRBJ2-7	-	TGCAGTGCTAGAGATGCGCAGGGCGGGACCCTCTACGAGCAGTACTTC	CSARDAQGGTLYEQYF
TRBV19	once	TRBJ2-1	-	TGTGCCAGTAGTATGGCGGAACACAATGAGCAGTTCTTC	CASSMAEHNEQFF
TRBV4-1	-	TRBJ2-1	-	TGCGCCAGCAGCCAAGATCGGGCTTTAGAGCAGTTCTTC	CASSQDRALEQFF
TRBV19	few	TRBJ2-1	-	TGTGCCAGTAGTATGCTGGGGCTGCACAATGAGCAGTTCTTC	CASSMLGLHNEQFF
TRBV29-1	-	TRBJ2-1	-	TGCAGCGTTGGGCTTTACTCCTACAATGAGCAGTTCTTC	CSVGLYSYNEQFF
TRBV5-1	-	TRBJ1-6	TRBD1	TGCGCCAGCAGCCCTCGGACAGGCGGCAGAAATTCACCCCTCCACTTT	CASSPRTGGRNSPLHF
TRBV2	-	TRBJ1-2	TRBD1	TGTGCCAGCAGTGATAGGGACAGGGCGGCAGATGGCTACACCTTC	CASSDRDRAADGYTF
TRBV5-1	few	TRBJ2-1	TRBD2	TGCGCCACTCGGACTAGCGGTGTCAGGGACCACGGTGAGCAGTTCTTC	CATRTSGVRDHGEQFF
TRBV20-1	-	TRBJ1-1	TRBD1	TGCAGTGCTAGGACAGGGGGCGTTATGTCAGCTTTCTTT	CSARTGGVMSAFF
TRBV20-1	-	TRBJ2-1	-	TGCAGTGCTAGAGATCCCTTGGGTCACAATGAGCAGTTCTTC	CSARDPLGHNEQFF
TRBV12-3/TRBV12-4	once	TRBJ2-1	-	TGTGCCAGCAGTTTAATCCCCGGAACCCCCTACAATGAGCAGTTCTTC	CASSLIPGTPYNEQFF
TRBV11-1	once	TRBJ2-7	TRBD2	TGTGCCAGCAGCTGCAGAGGCGCTAGCGGGATCCCCTACGAGCAGTACTTC	CASSCRGASGIPYEQYF
TRBV6-6	-	TRBJ2-1	TRBD2	TGTGCCAGCAGCACCGGACTAGCGGATAACCAGCAGTTCTTC	CASSTGLADNQQFF
TRBV5-1	-	TRBJ2-2	TRBD1	TGCGCCAGCAGGGACAGGATGGCCGGGGAGCTGTTTTTT	CASRDRMAGELFF
TRBV5-1	-	TRBJ2-7	TRBD1	TGCGCCAGCAGCTCGGGACAGAACCTCCTAGACGAGCAGTACTTC	CASSSGQNLLDEQYF
TRBV6-7	-	TRBJ2-1	-	TGTGCCAGCAGACGGCGGAGCCTTAGGAGCTCCTACAATGAGCAGTTCTTC	CASRRRSLRSSYNEQFF